This T cell receptor beta chain originates from a study of human thymus T cells. Study-wide points: Highly overlapping thymic repertoires among unrelated individuals were reported in related research.

Resections obtained during corrective heart surgery supplied the thymus tissue. Donors were healthy Finnish infants having corrective surgery for congenital heart defects. The table lists this clone with a count of one. Antigen specificity is unknown. Germline lookup yields CDR1 MNHEY and CDR2 SVGAGI. CDR3 length equals 14 residues. The V and J ends lost 7 bases and 3 bases, in that order; junction bases with no gene match: 4. Generated by immunoSEQ multiplex PCR, the TCRdb table keeps only in-frame clones and is missing some. Among some 78,000 clones listed, just over 95% were seen once. The chain recombines TRBV6-5 with TRBJ2-2, with 8 bases aligning to TRBD2. The sequence derives from a boy under two years old with a congenital heart defect but otherwise immunologically healthy. The sequencing sample was made of thymus tissue. The CDR3 region is CASIGGEDTGELFF. The CDR3 DNA reads TGTGCCAGCATCGGGGGGGAGGACACCGGGGAGCTGTTTTTT.